This TCR beta chain was profiled in a study of blood T cell repertoires in COVID-19. Data came from immunoSEQ multiplex PCR; TCRdb stores just in-frame clones and leaves some out. The sample yields about 53,000 clones, 70% to 85% seen once. The length of the CDR3 is 15 residues. V was shortened by 6 bases and J by 4 bases, with 15 bases between the two germline ends. The germline CDR1 and CDR2 sequences are SNHLY and FYNNEI. The gene calls are TRBV2 and TRBJ1-4; D possibly corresponds to TRBD1 (6 bases). The clonotype originates from a human donor in a cohort sampled during active COVID-19. The specimen was peripheral blood. CDR3 DNA: TGTGCCAGCAGGCCGATGGACAGCTTTAATGAAAAACTGTTTTTT. Translation: CASRPMDSFNEKLFF.